These 6 T cell receptor beta chains were all obtained from the same sample, sequenced in a study of OX40 agonist ivuxolimab in advanced cancers. Some clones are missing from TCRdb's copy, which holds only in-frame ones; the method was immunoSEQ multiplex PCR. The sample lists some 70,000 clones, 80% to 95% occurring once. Here the sequenced sample was CD4+ or CD8+ T cells sorted from blood, taken in a trial of the OX40 agonist ivuxolimab. These TCRs come from an adult with an advanced solid tumor such as melanoma, head and neck, liver or kidney cancer.

V and J are TRBV9 and TRBJ2-3; D unclear. Trimming removed 6 bases at V and 1 base at J, with 12 bases between. Germline V gene lookup returns CDR1 SGDLS and CDR2 YYNGEE. The CDR3 runs 14 residues. As DNA, the CDR3 is TGTGCCAGCACCCCCCGGCCGCGCACAGATACGCAGTATTTT. Translating gives CASTPRPRTDTQYF.

The J gene is TRBJ2-3, the V gene TRBV5-6, with 12 bases that match TRBD1. This CDR3 comprises 15 residues. CDR1 is SGHDT and CDR2 is YYEEEE in the germline V gene. Germline trimming cut 7 bases from V and 6 bases from J; bases unmatched to any gene: 9. The CDR3 region is CASGRDRGHLDTQYF. CDR3 nucleotides: TGTGCCAGCGGACGGGACAGGGGGCATTTGGATACGCAGTATTTT.

This sequence joins TRBV5-1 and TRBJ1-1; 7 nucleotides align to TRBD1. Germline V lookup: CDR1 SGHRS, CDR2 YFSETQ. The V and J ends lost 2 bases and 8 bases, in that order; junction bases with no gene match: 3. The CDR3 runs 12 residues. This CDR3 reads CASSFQGGEAFF. CDR3 DNA sequence: TGCGCCAGCAGCTTTCAGGGGGGAGAAGCTTTCTTT.

CDR3: CASSSGTVILGTEAFF. CDR3 nucleotides: TGTGCCAGCTCGTCCGGGACAGTTATTTTAGGCACTGAAGCTTTCTTT. This chain joins TRBV18 and TRBJ1-1; 7 nucleotides agree with TRBD1. CDR1 is KGHSH, CDR2 LQKENI, per germline. V gave up 6 bases and J gave up 4 bases; unmatched junction bases: 14. The CDR3 totals 16 residues.

The chain carries TRBV19 and TRBJ2-7; D remains ambiguous. The CDR3 length is 15 residues. CDR1 is LNHDA and CDR2 is SQIVND in the germline V gene (reference sequence). Between the trimmed V and J ends, which lost 1 base and 0 bases, there was a span of 10 bases. This chain's CDR3 is CASSIGPGISYEQYF. As DNA, the CDR3 is TGTGCCAGTAGTATAGGCCCAGGAATCTCCTACGAGCAGTACTTC.

The J gene is TRBJ1-2, the V gene TRBV6-6; 8 nucleotides agree with TRBD1. Trimming at V came to 8 bases and at J to 4 bases, leaving 9 bases not matched to a gene. CDR1 is MNHNY and CDR2 is SVGAGI in the germline V gene (reference sequence). This CDR3 has 14 amino acids. Here the CDR3 DNA reads TGTGCCAGCCTCCAGGGGGCGCAGGGCTATGGCTACACCTTC. Translating gives CASLQGAQGYGYTF.